The source of this T cell receptor beta chain is a study of cytomegalovirus exposure and HLA in healthy donors. A multiplex PCR was run with 60 Vbeta primers and 13 Jbeta primers. Here immunoSEQ multiplex PCR was the method, and the copy in TCRdb shows in-frame clones only, minus some. The sample contains approximately 110,000 clones, roughly three fifths of which appear only once. The receptor comes from a young man in good health and CMV-seropositive. Sequencing was performed on PBMCs.

CDR3 amino acids: CASSSKGADNEQFF. Written as DNA, the CDR3 is TGTGCCAGCAGTTCGAAGGGGGCCGACAATGAGCAGTTCTTC. This sequence joins TRBV27 and TRBJ2-1, with 7 nucleotides matching TRBD1. V lost 4 bases and J lost 5; bases outside the gene matches: 5. The V gene's germline CDR1 is MNHEY and CDR2 SMNVEV (reference sequence). The CDR3 loop spans 14 amino acids.